Shown below are 5 T cell receptor beta chains from a single sample sequenced in a study of CD8 T cells in Susac syndrome (dated by TCRdb to the late 2010s). Libraries were made using the immunoSEQ multiplex PCR assay. RNA was extracted using the RNeasy kit, and roughly 0.45 to 1 ug of the RNA was reverse transcribed with random hexamers. TCRdb reprocessing: public reads trimmed at Q25 with fastp, clones called with MiXCR, in-frame beta chains kept. CDR3 protein duplicates are merged, each entry listing the most common genes and DNA. The sample records 150,000 to 200,000 distinct CDR3 sequences, more than 90% of which are singletons. Under 0.15% of the sample lies in the top ten. Sequencing input: CD4+ T cells from PBMCs. These receptors were collected from a human donor in good health.

This chain uses TRBV28 with TRBJ2-5; D might be TRBD1 (5 bases). This CDR3 is built from 14 residues. Germline lookup yields CDR1 MDHEN and CDR2 SYDVKM. The ends were cut back, 4 bases at V and 4 bases at J, with 13 bases in the middle. CDR3 DNA sequence: TGTGCCAGCAGTTGGTCAGGGCAGCGAGAGACCCAGTACTTC. Translating gives CASSWSGQRETQYF.

V usage is TRBV12-3 or TRBV12-4 and J usage is TRBJ1-6, with a weak D call TRBD1 (6 bases). V was clipped by 5 bases and J by 8 bases, with 16 bases between them. The CDR3 runs 15 residues. The CDR3 region has the DNA TGTGCCAGCAGTACACGGGGGGCTGGGCATTCACCCCTCCACTTT. It specifies CASSTRGAGHSPLHF.

The chain joins TRBV29-1 to TRBJ1-2; no reliable D call. The germline gives CDR1 SQVTM, CDR2 ANQGSEA. The length of the CDR3 is 14 residues. V gave up 1 base and J gave up 4 bases, with 13 bases separating them. The CDR3 loop reads CSVEGLGFFYGYTF. The CDR3 nucleotides read TGCAGCGTTGAAGGATTAGGGTTTTTCTATGGCTACACCTTC.

The chain couples TRBV7-8 to TRBJ2-1; D is perhaps TRBD2 (5 bases). Germline CDR1 is SGHVS and CDR2 is FQNEAQ. V lost 6 bases and J lost 3, with 12 bases in between. The CDR3 totals 14 residues. The CDR3 DNA reads TGTGCCAGCAGTCTGAGGCGGGTCTACAATGAGCAGTTCTTC. Translated, it gives CASSLRRVYNEQFF.

The chain links TRBV23-1 to TRBJ1-2, with TRBD1 matching 7 bases. TRBV23-1 is an open reading frame whose function is uncertain. The CDR3 extends over 17 amino acids. J was trimmed by 3 bases and V by 1 base; bases with no gene match: 11. The CDR3: CASSQFLGQIEDYGYTF. The DNA of the CDR3 is TGCGCCAGCAGTCAATTTTTGGGACAGATCGAGGACTATGGCTACACCTTC.